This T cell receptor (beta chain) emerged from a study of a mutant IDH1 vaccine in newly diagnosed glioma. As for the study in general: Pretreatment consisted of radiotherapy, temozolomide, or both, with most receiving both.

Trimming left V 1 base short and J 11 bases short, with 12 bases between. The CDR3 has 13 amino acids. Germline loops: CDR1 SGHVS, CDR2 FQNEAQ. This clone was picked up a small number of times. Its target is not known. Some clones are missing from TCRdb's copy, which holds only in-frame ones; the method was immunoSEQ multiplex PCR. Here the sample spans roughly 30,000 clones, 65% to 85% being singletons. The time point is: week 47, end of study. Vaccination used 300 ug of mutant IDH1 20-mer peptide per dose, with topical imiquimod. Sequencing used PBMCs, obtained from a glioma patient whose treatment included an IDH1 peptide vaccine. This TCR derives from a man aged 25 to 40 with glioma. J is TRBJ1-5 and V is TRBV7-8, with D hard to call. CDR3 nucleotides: TGTGCCAGCAGCTTAGGCGGAGACGTGGCCCAGCATTTT. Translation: CASSLGGDVAQHF.